Listed below are T cell receptor beta chains from one sample, sequenced in a study of shared clonotypes between healthy human individuals. Repertoires were generated with immunoSEQ multiplex PCR, while TCRdb's copy carries only in-frame clones and drops some. The sample has over 850,000 clones, around 82% seen once. Sequencing used memory CD4+ T cells from PBMCs. The receptors come from a young man in good health. Some clones in this sample may be carry-over from other donors' samples. The CDR3 runs from the conserved cysteine through the conserved F or W. Fields, in order: CDR3 protein, CDR3 DNA, CDR3 length, V gene, D gene, J gene, clone size. D genes are given only for firm matches. Only part of the rows carry a size: once, few, many, or a class if the clone is expanded.

CASSDKYGRGLVEQYF	TGTGCCAGCAGTGATAAGTACGGCAGGGGCTTGGTCGAGCAGTACTTC	16	TRBV6-1	-	TRBJ2-7	-
CASSPGASRRGNQFF	TGTGCCAGCAGCCCCGGGGCGTCCCGAAGGGGGAACCAGTTCTTC	15	TRBV7-2	-	TRBJ2-1	-
CASSPAGQGDEKLFF	TGTGCCAGCAGTCCTGCGGGACAGGGAGATGAAAAACTGTTTTTT	15	TRBV28	TRBD1	TRBJ1-4	many
CASSVASGYNEQFF	TGTGCCAGCAGCGTAGCTAGCGGGTACAATGAGCAGTTCTTC	14	TRBV9	TRBD2	TRBJ2-1	-
CASSFLGATSWEQYF	TGTGCCAGCAGCTTTCTGGGGGCGACCTCTTGGGAGCAGTACTTC	15	TRBV7-8	-	TRBJ2-7	-
CASSDPATDTEAFF	TGTGCCAGCAGTGACCCCGCCACCGACACTGAAGCTTTCTTT	14	TRBV25-1	-	TRBJ1-1	-
CASSRDLAGGSGANVLTF	TGTGCCAGCAGCCGTGATTTAGCGGGAGGTTCTGGGGCCAACGTCCTGACTTTC	18	TRBV11-2	TRBD2	TRBJ2-6	-
CASRLNQGTTEAFF	TGTGCCAGCAGACTCAATCAGGGGACCACTGAAGCTTTCTTT	14	TRBV11-2	-	TRBJ1-1	-
CASSQESAAHYEQYF	TGTGCCAGCAGCCAAGAATCAGCGGCACACTACGAGCAGTACTTC	15	TRBV4-2	-	TRBJ2-7	few
CASSISGTSGRSGELFF	TGTGCCAGCAGCATTTCCGGGACTAGCGGGAGATCCGGGGAGCTGTTTTTT	17	TRBV7-6	TRBD2	TRBJ2-2	-
CASSQGAGGYNEQFF	TGTGCCAGCAGTCAAGGGGCGGGAGGGTACAATGAGCAGTTCTTC	15	TRBV11-2	TRBD2	TRBJ2-1	few
CASSPNRVDYEQYF	TGTGCCAGCTCACCGAACAGGGTGGACTACGAGCAGTACTTC	14	TRBV18	-	TRBJ2-7	-
CASRMALNEQFF	TGTGCCAGCAGGATGGCCCTAAATGAGCAGTTCTTC	12	TRBV2	-	TRBJ2-1	-
CASSQTRQGTYNEQFF	TGTGCCAGCAGCCAGACTCGACAGGGGACCTACAATGAGCAGTTCTTC	16	TRBV14	TRBD1	TRBJ2-1	-
CASSPLSSPLEGLNTEAFF	TGTGCCAGCTCACCACTTTCATCCCCTCTCGAAGGTTTGAACACTGAAGCTTTCTTT	19	TRBV18	-	TRBJ1-1	-
CASSLRGQGTNTEAFF	TGCGCCAGCAGCTTGCGGGGACAGGGCACCAACACTGAAGCTTTCTTT	16	TRBV5-1	TRBD1	TRBJ1-1	-
CASSFLGQSNTEAFF	TGTGCCAGCAGCTTCCTAGGACAGAGCAACACTGAAGCTTTCTTT	15	TRBV7-3	-	TRBJ1-1	-
CASSIHHSNQPQHF	TGTGCCAGCAGTATCCATCATAGCAATCAGCCCCAGCATTTT	14	TRBV2	-	TRBJ1-5	few
CSVAGQGAVGYTF	TGCAGCGTTGCGGGCCAGGGGGCGGTTGGCTACACCTTC	13	TRBV29-1	TRBD1	TRBJ1-2	few
CSVVLGGLGQPQHF	TGCAGCGTTGTCTTGGGGGGGTTGGGTCAGCCCCAGCATTTT	14	TRBV29-1	-	TRBJ1-5	-
CASSDSGGPTNEKLFF	TGTGCCAGCAGCGACAGTGGGGGGCCGACTAATGAAAAACTGTTTTTT	16	TRBV5-6	-	TRBJ1-4	-
CASSSMTGSYNEQFF	TGTGCCAGCAGCTCAATGACAGGCTCCTACAATGAGCAGTTCTTC	15	TRBV7-3	-	TRBJ2-1	-
CASSAHGQGRTETQYF	TGTGCCAGCAGTGCCCACGGACAGGGGCGGACAGAGACCCAGTACTTC	16	TRBV25-1	TRBD1	TRBJ2-5	-
CASSLRRSSYNEQFF	TGTGCCAGCAGCTTACGCCGGAGCTCCTACAATGAGCAGTTCTTC	15	TRBV11-2	-	TRBJ2-1	-
CASSQDGETEAFF	TGTGCCAGCAGCCAAGATGGAGAGACTGAAGCTTTCTTT	13	TRBV14	-	TRBJ1-1	-
CASSQKMNTEAFF	TGTGCCAGCAGCCAAAAAATGAACACTGAAGCTTTCTTT	13	TRBV7-2	-	TRBJ1-1	-
CASSQRGTGEGSSYEQYF	TGTGCCAGCTCACAGAGGGGGACGGGGGAAGGGAGCTCCTACGAGCAGTACTTC	18	TRBV18	-	TRBJ2-7	-
CASSLLTHHGYTF	TGTGCCAGCAGTTTATTGACCCATCATGGCTACACCTTC	13	TRBV28	-	TRBJ1-2	-
CASSLDPNTGELFF	TGTGCCAGCAGCCTGGACCCGAACACCGGGGAGCTGTTTTTT	14	TRBV7-3	-	TRBJ2-2	-
CAWSVPRQGNYEQYF	TGTGCCTGGAGTGTACCGAGACAGGGAAACTACGAGCAGTACTTC	15	TRBV30	TRBD1	TRBJ2-7	-
CASNGQAYYEQYF	TGTGCCAGCAATGGACAGGCTTACTACGAGCAGTACTTC	13	TRBV28	TRBD1	TRBJ2-7	-
CASSPTRGANEKLFF	TGTGCCAGCAGTCCTACGCGGGGGGCCAATGAAAAACTGTTTTTT	15	TRBV27	-	TRBJ1-4	-
CSARAGQPQHF	TGCAGTGCTAGAGCGGGTCAGCCCCAGCATTTT	11	TRBV20-1	-	TRBJ1-5	-
CASSPNRDLSYGYTF	TGTGCCAGCTCACCGAACAGGGACCTCTCCTATGGCTACACCTTC	15	TRBV18	-	TRBJ1-2	-
CASSGTRGSMEQYF	TGTGCCAGCAGCGGAACGCGGGGCAGTATGGAGCAGTACTTC	14	TRBV11-2	-	TRBJ2-7	-
CAIRGVIQETQYF	TGTGCCATCAGGGGCGTGATCCAAGAGACCCAGTACTTC	13	TRBV10-3	-	TRBJ2-5	-
CSVIWTGDETQYF	TGCAGCGTTATTTGGACAGGGGACGAGACCCAGTACTTC	13	TRBV29-1	TRBD1	TRBJ2-5	few
CASSPTVPSYEQYF	TGTGCCAGCTCACCAACCGTACCCTCCTACGAGCAGTACTTC	14	TRBV18	-	TRBJ2-7	-
CASSPQGQSTYGYTF	TGCGCCAGCAGCCCACAGGGCCAGTCTACCTATGGCTACACCTTC	15	TRBV5-1	-	TRBJ1-2	-
CAIGSPTGRSSSTQYF	TGTGCCATCGGATCGCCGACGGGACGTAGTTCCTCGACCCAGTACTTC	16	TRBV10-3	-	TRBJ2-5	-
CASSLGTSGIQETQYF	TGTGCCAGCAGTTTAGGGACTAGCGGTATACAAGAGACCCAGTACTTC	16	TRBV28	TRBD2	TRBJ2-5	-
CASSQGTPSGSPLHF	TGCGCCAGCAGCCAAGGGACACCCTCGGGCTCACCCCTCCACTTT	15	TRBV4-3	-	TRBJ1-6	few
CASSQAIEVFF	TGTGCCAGCAGCCAAGCTATTGAAGTGTTCTTT	11	TRBV14	-	TRBJ1-1	few
CASSPRQDLNNEQFF	TGTGCCAGCTCACCCCGCCAGGACTTAAACAATGAGCAGTTCTTC	15	TRBV18	-	TRBJ2-1	few
CASHYRGSNQPQHF	TGTGCCAGCCATTACAGGGGTAGCAATCAGCCCCAGCATTTT	14	TRBV28	TRBD1	TRBJ1-5	few
CASNPLGGVNRNQPQHF	TGTGCCAGCAATCCCCTCGGGGGCGTGAATAGGAATCAGCCCCAGCATTTT	17	TRBV28	-	TRBJ1-5	-
CASSMTPRQGAHTEAFF	TGTGCCAGTAGTATGACCCCCCGACAGGGGGCGCACACTGAAGCTTTCTTT	17	TRBV19	TRBD1	TRBJ1-1	once
CASSQDMGTSGYEQYF	TGCGCCAGCAGCCAAGACATGGGGACTAGCGGTTACGAGCAGTACTTC	16	TRBV4-3	TRBD2	TRBJ2-7	-
CASSLPGNTGELFF	TGTGCCAGCAGTTTACCAGGGAACACCGGGGAGCTGTTTTTT	14	TRBV28	-	TRBJ2-2	few
CASSVTGGRGDTQYF	TGTGCCAGCAGTGTAACGGGGGGCCGGGGAGATACGCAGTATTTT	15	TRBV2	-	TRBJ2-3	-
CASSLAQGLYYGYTF	TGTGCCAGCAGTTTAGCACAGGGTCTTTACTATGGCTACACCTTC	15	TRBV28	-	TRBJ1-2	-
CSTLGTGLSFF	TGCAGCACGCTTGGGACAGGGCTCTCTTTCTTT	11	TRBV29-1	TRBD1	TRBJ1-1	-
CASSEFKRTGHKPQHF	TGTGCCAGCAGTGAATTTAAGCGGACAGGCCACAAGCCCCAGCATTTT	16	TRBV25-1	TRBD1	TRBJ1-5	-
CSVKRGGGPYEQYF	TGCAGCGTTAAAAGGGGAGGGGGTCCCTACGAGCAGTACTTC	14	TRBV29-1	-	TRBJ2-7	-
CASSTSDRLYGYTF	TGTGCCAGCAGCACATCGGACAGACTGTATGGCTACACCTTC	14	TRBV7-2	-	TRBJ1-2	once
CASRKGGTGEKLFF	TGTGCCAGCAGAAAAGGGGGGACGGGGGAAAAACTGTTTTTT	14	TRBV21-1	-	TRBJ1-4	-